The clone carrying this T cell receptor (beta chain) was detected many times. Germline-derived CDR1 and CDR2 are LNHDA and SQIVND (reference sequence). The V segment lost 7 bases and the J segment 4 bases; nucleotides outside the gene matches: 7. The CDR3 extends over 14 amino acids. Unique molecular identifiers were incorporated when the TCRbeta library was constructed. In TCRdb, the PCR reads were re-called with MiXCR into one record per CDR3 protein. The sample lists some 590,000 distinct CDR3 sequences; roughly a tenth were seen once. This entry belongs to a study of T-cell reconstitution after alpha-beta-depleted transplantation in children.

The chain recombines TRBV19 with TRBJ2-1, with TRBD1 matching over 7 bases. Here the sequenced sample was PBMCs from the stem cell graft donor, taken from the stem cell graft. This sequence originates from a human donor who donated a stem cell graft to a child with acute myeloid leukemia. In DNA, the CDR3 is TGTGCCAGTAACCAGGGACAGAGATACAATGAGCAGTTCTTC. Translated, it gives CASNQGQRYNEQFF.